A single sample gave rise to the 32 T cell receptor beta chains below, sequenced in a study of OX40 agonist ivuxolimab in advanced cancers. Clones were sequenced by immunoSEQ multiplex PCR, and TCRdb holds only the in-frame ones, with some missing. This sample carries 81,000 or so clones, about 88% of them seen once, and the ten largest clones take less than 0.6%. This specimen consisted of CD4+ or CD8+ T cells sorted from blood, obtained in a trial of the OX40 agonist ivuxolimab. Receptors were obtained from an adult with an advanced solid tumor such as melanoma, head and neck, liver or kidney cancer.

The chain uses TRBV6-4 and TRBJ1-1; unclear D gene. CDR3 length equals 13 residues. Trimming pared 0 bases from V and 2 bases from J, leaving 4 bases between. Germline V gene data show CDR1 as MRHNA and CDR2 as SNTAGT. For the CDR3, the DNA is TGTGCCAGCAGTGACTCGTCCAACACTGAAGCTTTCTTT. Translated, it gives CASSDSSNTEAFF.

The chain has TRBV7-8 and TRBJ1-6; no clear D. Trimming took off 4 bases at V and 0 bases at J, with 7 bases between the two ends. The CDR3 has 15 amino acids. The germline V gene encodes CDR1 SGHVS and CDR2 FQNEAQ. CDR3 bases: TGTGCCAGCAGCTCTAGTAGCTCCTATAATTCACCCCTCCACTTT. It specifies CASSSSSSYNSPLHF.

CDR3 nucleotides: TGTGCAAGTCGCCCCCAAGTGAAGTGCTACACCTTC. This translates into CASRPQVKCYTF. This sequence joins TRBV12-2 and TRBJ1-2. TRBV12-2 is a pseudogene. This CDR3 contains 12 residues.

The chain uses TRBV5-1 and TRBJ1-2; D not certain. V lost 0 bases and J 3 bases, leaving 15 bases between the germline ends. The germline gives CDR1 SGHRS, CDR2 YFSETQ. This CDR3 is built from 16 residues. The chain's CDR3 is CASSLAVGSRDYGYTF. The CDR3 DNA is TGCGCCAGCAGCTTGGCCGTAGGTAGCCGGGACTATGGCTACACCTTC.

The chain couples TRBV7-9 to TRBJ2-7, with 7 bases matching TRBD2. Germline V gene sequence: CDR1 SEHNR, CDR2 FQNEAQ (reference sequence). With 5 bases clipped from V and 3 bases from J, the junction kept 1 base outside the gene matches. CDR3 size: 12 residues. Here the CDR3 DNA reads TGTGCCAGCAGCCGGGGGGACTACGAGCAGTACTTC. Its protein product is CASSRGDYEQYF.

The chain combines TRBV7-8 with TRBJ2-7; D ambiguous. Trimming took off 4 bases at V and 6 bases at J, with 13 bases between the two ends. Germline values: CDR1 SGHVS, CDR2 FQNEAQ. The CDR3 length is 13 residues. CDR3 in DNA: TGTGCCAGCAGCTCCCTCACTGCTGGCGAGCAGTACTTC. It yields the protein CASSSLTAGEQYF.

The chain recombines TRBV11-2 with TRBJ2-1, with unresolved D. The CDR3 has 13 residues. CDR1 is SGHAT and CDR2 is FQNNGV in the germline V gene. Trimming took 3 bases from V and 7 from J, leaving 10 bases between them. The CDR3 here is CASSFGLGNEQFF. The CDR3 coding sequence is TGTGCCAGCAGCTTCGGCCTTGGGAATGAGCAGTTCTTC.

The CDR3 DNA is TGTGCCAGTACTTTTAGCGGGAACACTGAAGCTTTCTTT. This sequence encodes CASTFSGNTEAFF. This chain links TRBV19 with TRBJ1-1; no firm D call. Germline loops: CDR1 LNHDA, CDR2 SQIVND (reference sequence). V was pared by 7 bases and J by 1 base, with 10 bases between. The length of the CDR3 is 13 residues.

This clone was counted once. The chain joins TRBV5-6 to TRBJ2-3; D remains unclear. The CDR3 has 12 residues. CDR1 and CDR2 from the germline V gene are SGHDT and YYEEEE. V was trimmed by 0 bases and J by 4 bases, leaving 3 bases between them. CDR3 loop: CASSLVADTQYF. As DNA, the CDR3 is TGTGCCAGCAGCTTGGTGGCAGATACGCAGTATTTT.

The gene calls are TRBV7-3 and TRBJ1-1; no clear D. V gave up 1 base and J gave up 4 bases, with 13 bases separating them. Germline loops: CDR1 SGHTA, CDR2 FQGTGA. This CDR3 comprises 15 residues. The CDR3: CASSLNPIRGTEAFF. The CDR3 bases are TGTGCCAGCAGCTTAAACCCGATCCGGGGCACTGAAGCTTTCTTT. The whole variable domain, filled in from reference TRBV7-3 and TRBJ1-1, reads GAGVSQTPSNKVTEKGKYVELRCDPISGHTALYWYRQSLGQGPEFLIYFQGTGAADDSGLPNDRFFAVRPEGSVSTLKIQRTERGDSAVYLCASSLNPIRGTEAFFGQGTRLTVV.

V is TRBV6-1 and J is TRBJ1-5; maybe TRBD1 (6 bases). V gave up 4 bases and J gave up 1 base, with 14 bases separating them. Looked up from germline, CDR1 is MNHNS and CDR2 is SASEGT. The length of the CDR3 is 16 residues. Here the CDR3 reads CASSALTGLSNQPQHF. In DNA form, the CDR3 reads TGTGCCAGCAGTGCCCTAACAGGGCTGAGCAATCAGCCCCAGCATTTT.

The rearrangement joins TRBV7-9 to TRBJ1-1; D might be TRBD1 (6 bases). CDR1 is SEHNR and CDR2 is FQNEAQ in the germline V gene (reference sequence). V was clipped by 3 bases and J by 5 bases, with 13 bases between them. The CDR3 extends over 14 amino acids. The CDR3 region has the DNA TGTGCCAGCAGCTTTATGGGGGGCGAGACTGAAGCTTTCTTT. Translated: CASSFMGGETEAFF.

The chain employs TRBV25-1 and TRBJ2-7; possible D gene TRBD1, 5 bases. V lost 6 bases, J lost 4 bases, and 10 bases lay in between. The CDR3 spans 12 residues. Looked up from germline, CDR1 is MGHDK and CDR2 is SYGVNS. CDR3: CASRGADYEQYF. CDR3 sequence (DNA): TGTGCCAGCAGAGGGGCCGATTACGAGCAGTACTTC.

The V call is TRBV19, the J call TRBJ1-4; D not certain. CDR1 is LNHDA, CDR2 SQIVND, per germline (reference sequence). Trimming pared 6 bases from V and 6 bases from J, leaving 11 bases between. The CDR3 covers 13 residues. The CDR3 nucleotides are TGTGCCAGTAGGAAGAATGAGGATGAAAAACTGTTTTTT. Translated, it gives CASRKNEDEKLFF.

The chain combines TRBV10-3 with TRBJ2-7; 7 nucleotides align to TRBD1. V trimming: 9 bases; J trimming: 0 bases; junction bases outside the gene matches: 5. The CDR3 is 13 residues long. Germline values: CDR1 ENHRY, CDR2 SYGVKD. CDR3 residues: CAITGDVSYEQYF. CDR3 DNA sequence: TGTGCCATAACAGGGGACGTCTCCTACGAGCAGTACTTC.

The chain is built from TRBV7-2 and TRBJ2-5; D gene unclear. The V end lost 5 bases, the J end lost 7 bases, and 14 bases lay between the germline ends. Germline V gene data show CDR1 as SGHTA and CDR2 as FQGNSA. The CDR3 is made up of 13 amino acids. The DNA of the CDR3 is TGTGCCAGCAGCACCCACCGCTTAGGGACCCAGTACTTC. Its protein is CASSTHRLGTQYF.

This clone was found once. The chain links TRBV5-1 to TRBJ2-7; perhaps TRBD1 as D (6 bases). Germline-derived CDR1 and CDR2 are SGHRS and YFSETQ. This CDR3 region has 16 residues. The V and J ends lost 4 bases and 4 bases respectively, with 21 bases between them. The CDR3 coding sequence is TGCGCCAGCAGCCCTTGGGGCCCAGGGGCAAGGTACGAGCAGTACTTC. Its protein is CASSPWGPGARYEQYF.

The CDR3: CASSVSLNTEAFF. The CDR3 DNA is TGTGCCAGCAGCGTCAGCTTGAACACTGAAGCTTTCTTT. The chain employs TRBV9 and TRBJ1-1; no firm D call. The CDR3 spans 13 residues. Germline V gene lookup returns CDR1 SGDLS and CDR2 YYNGEE. V was pared by 2 bases and J by 0 bases, with 5 bases between.

The V call is TRBV10-3, the J call TRBJ2-7; 7 bases fit TRBD2. Germline V gene data show CDR1 as ENHRY and CDR2 as SYGVKD. The length of the CDR3 is 15 residues. The V segment lost 1 base and the J segment 0 bases; nucleotides outside the gene matches: 3. In DNA, the CDR3 is TGTGCCATCAGTGAGTTCCGGGGGGTCTCCTACGAGCAGTACTTC. This codes for CAISEFRGVSYEQYF.

The chain employs TRBV7-3 and TRBJ1-3; weak D call: TRBD1 (5 bases). Germline CDR1 reads SGHTA; CDR2 reads FQGTGA. Deletions cut 0 bases from V and 8 bases from J, with 11 bases between. The CDR3 length is 14 residues. This CDR3 is CASSLTGVTDTIYF. CDR3 sequence (DNA): TGTGCCAGCAGCTTAACAGGGGTTACGGACACCATATATTTT. The entire variable domain, with the rest obtained from reference TRBV7-3 and TRBJ1-3, is as follows: GAGVSQTPSNKVTEKGKYVELRCDPISGHTALYWYRQSLGQGPEFLIYFQGTGAADDSGLPNDRFFAVRPEGSVSTLKIQRTERGDSAVYLCASSLTGVTDTIYFGEGSWLTVV.

J is TRBJ2-1 and V is TRBV7-7, with no clear D. CDR3 length: 13 amino acids. With 1 base removed from V and 6 bases from J, the gap between germline ends came to 7 bases. Germline-derived CDR1 and CDR2 are SSHAT and FNYEAQ (reference sequence). The CDR3 DNA follows: TGTGCCAGCAGCTTAGGTCTCCGCAATGAGCAGTTCTTC. It translates to CASSLGLRNEQFF.

The chain is built from TRBV27 and TRBJ2-6; TRBD1 matches 10 bases. Germline lookup yields CDR1 MNHEY and CDR2 SMNVEV (reference sequence). The V gene end was trimmed by 5 bases and the J gene end by 0 bases; junction bases not matched to a gene: 16. CDR3 length: 21 amino acids. The DNA of the CDR3 is TGTGCCAGCAGTCCCCGACCTTATATGACAGGGGGCAGCTCTGGGGCCAACGTCCTGACTTTC. Amino acid sequence: CASSPRPYMTGGSSGANVLTF.

The chain joins TRBV5-1 to TRBJ2-1, with 9 positions matching TRBD1. The junction had 8 bases not matched to a gene; V was cut back by 4 bases and J by 3 bases. CDR1 is SGHRS, CDR2 YFSETQ, per germline. This CDR3 is 16 amino acids long. CDR3 sequence (DNA): TGCGCCAGCAGCCGACAGGGGGTATCAGGCTACAATGAGCAGTTCTTC. Protein product: CASSRQGVSGYNEQFF.

The chain joins TRBV5-1 to TRBJ2-3; either TRBD1 or TRBD2 may supply D (5 bases each). V shed 2 bases and J shed 4 bases, with 11 bases lying between them. The germline gives CDR1 SGHRS, CDR2 YFSETQ. The CDR3 covers 14 residues. The CDR3 is CASSLRGTPDTQYF. The CDR3 region has the DNA TGCGCCAGCAGCTTACGAGGGACGCCAGATACGCAGTATTTT.

This clone appeared once. The chain is built from TRBV5-4 and TRBJ2-2; no clear D. The CDR3 runs to 13 residues. V dropped 0 bases and J dropped 8 bases, with 8 bases sitting between them. Germline loops: CDR1 SGHNT, CDR2 YYREEE (reference sequence). CDR3 DNA: TGTGCCAGCAGCTTGGCGTGGCAGGGGGAGCTGTTTTTT. It codes for CASSLAWQGELFF.

This sequence joins TRBV27 and TRBJ1-2; TRBD1 matches at 9 bases. J gave up 0 bases and V 3 bases, and 5 bases lay outside the gene matches. Germline lookup yields CDR1 MNHEY and CDR2 SMNVEV (reference sequence). CDR3 size: 16 residues. The CDR3 reads CASSLDRGRANYGYTF. DNA for the CDR3: TGTGCCAGCAGTTTGGACAGGGGACGAGCTAACTATGGCTACACCTTC.

V usage is TRBV2 and J usage is TRBJ1-5, with 7 bases fitting TRBD1. CDR1 is SNHLY and CDR2 is FYNNEI in the germline V gene. Trimming took 6 bases from V and 5 from J; bases not matched to a gene: 7. CDR3 length equals 14 residues. The CDR3 is CASRGGQQHQPQHF. CDR3 DNA: TGTGCCAGCAGGGGGGGACAGCAACATCAGCCCCAGCATTTT.

The V gene is TRBV5-1, the J gene TRBJ2-7; 8 positions agree with TRBD1. Germline V gives CDR1 SGHRS, CDR2 YFSETQ. J gave up 8 bases and V 2 bases, and 9 bases lay outside the gene matches. The CDR3 sequence is 14 residues long. CDR3 nucleotides: TGCGCCAGCAGCTTTATACCGGGACAGGAACAGCAGTACTTC. Its translation is CASSFIPGQEQQYF.

This chain joins TRBV14 and TRBJ2-3; TRBD2 matches 13 bases. CDR1 and CDR2 (germline): SGHDN, FVKESK. This CDR3 comprises 16 residues. Trimming removed 4 bases from V and 5 bases from J; junction bases left unmatched: 6. CDR3 sequence reads: CASSLRLAGGGDTQYF. CDR3 nucleotide sequence: TGTGCCAGCAGCCTCCGACTAGCGGGGGGAGGAGATACGCAGTATTTT. The full variable domain, completed using reference TRBV14 and TRBJ2-3, is EAGVTQFPSHSVIEKGQTVTLRCDPISGHDNLYWYRRVMGKEIKFLLHFVKESKQDESGMPNNRFLAERTGGTYSTLKVQPAELEDSGVYFCASSLRLAGGGDTQYFGPGTRLTVL.

The genes are TRBV19 and TRBJ1-1, with TRBD1 matching 7 bases. V lost 6 bases to trimming and J lost 11 bases; unmatched junction nucleotides: 6. From germline, CDR1 is LNHDA and CDR2 SQIVND (reference sequence). CDR3 length: 11 amino acids. The CDR3 sequence is CASSRQGFAFF. The CDR3 DNA is TGTGCCAGTAGCCGACAGGGTTTTGCTTTCTTT.

The chain joins TRBV7-3 to TRBJ2-1, with D perhaps matching TRBD1 (6 bases). V lost 3 bases and J 9 bases, leaving 12 bases between the germline ends. The CDR3 has 13 amino acids. From germline, CDR1 is SGHTA and CDR2 FQGTGA. The CDR3 DNA reads TGTGCCAGCAGCTTGGGGGCGAGTGGTGAGCAGTTCTTC. Protein sequence: CASSLGASGEQFF.

Notes on this clone: Germline is not matched at one junction end, which may reflect a read error. Other nucleotide sequences in the sample specify the same CDR3. The rearrangement uses TRBV5-4 and TRBJ2-2; D call uncertain. CDR1 and CDR2 from the germline V gene are SGHNT and YYREEE (reference sequence). The CDR3 has 16 residues. CDR3 DNA: TGTGCCAGCAGCTTGCCCCTAGTGGGGAACACCGGAGAGCTGTTTTTT. Protein sequence: CASSLPLVGNTGELFF.